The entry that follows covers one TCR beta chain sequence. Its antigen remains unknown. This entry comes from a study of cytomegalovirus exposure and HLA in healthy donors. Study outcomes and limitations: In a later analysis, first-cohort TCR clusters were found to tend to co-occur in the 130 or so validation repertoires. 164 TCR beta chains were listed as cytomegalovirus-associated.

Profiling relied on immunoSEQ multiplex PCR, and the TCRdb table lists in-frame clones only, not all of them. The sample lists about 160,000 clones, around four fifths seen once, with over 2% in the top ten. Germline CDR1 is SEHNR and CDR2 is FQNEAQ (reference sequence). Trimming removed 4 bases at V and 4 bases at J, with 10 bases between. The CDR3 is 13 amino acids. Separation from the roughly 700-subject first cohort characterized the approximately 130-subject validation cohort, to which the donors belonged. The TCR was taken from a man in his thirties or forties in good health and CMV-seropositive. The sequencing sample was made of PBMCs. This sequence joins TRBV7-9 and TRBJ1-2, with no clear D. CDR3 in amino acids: CASSSSVLYGYTF. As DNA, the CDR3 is TGTGCCAGCAGCTCCTCAGTCCTCTATGGCTACACCTTC. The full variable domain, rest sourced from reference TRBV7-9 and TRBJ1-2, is DTGVSQNPRHKITKRGQNVTFRCDPISEHNRLYWYRQTLGQGPEFLTYFQNEAQLEKSRLLSDRFSAERPKGSFSTLEIQRTEQGDSAMYLCASSSSVLYGYTFGSGTRLTVV.